Listed below are T cell receptor beta chains from one sample, sequenced in a study of early T cells in non-severe SARS-CoV-2 infection. TCRdb re-derived calls from the 5' RACE reads in MiXCR, one entry per CDR3 protein. The repertoire consists of 20,000 or so distinct CDR3 sequences, with over 4% occurring once and the leading ten covering roughly 5%. Sequenced sample: whole blood. The source of these receptors is an adult who was a healthcare worker with PCR-confirmed SARS-CoV-2 infection or an uninfected control (not recorded which). Both conserved end residues are part of each CDR3. A D gene is named only where the DNA matches it firmly. Only part of the rows carry a size: once, few, many, or a class if the clone is expanded.

abundance: many; j_gene: TRBJ2-1; d_gene: .; v_gene: TRBV7-2; CDR3nt: TGTGCCAGCAGCACGTACCTCTCGAATGAGCAGTTCTTC; CDR3aa: CASSTYLSNEQFF
abundance: many; j_gene: TRBJ2-5; d_gene: .; v_gene: TRBV20-1; CDR3nt: TGCAGTGCTAGAGATCAGCACGATCGTGGGACCCAGTACTTC; CDR3aa: CSARDQHDRGTQYF
abundance: many; j_gene: TRBJ2-7; d_gene: TRBD1; v_gene: TRBV2; CDR3nt: TGTGCCAGCAGCCCCTTCGGACAGGACTACGAGCAGTACTTC; CDR3aa: CASSPFGQDYEQYF
abundance: .; j_gene: TRBJ1-1; d_gene: .; v_gene: TRBV14; CDR3nt: TGTGCCAGCAGCCAGAAGAGGGGGACTACCATGAACACTGAAGCTTTCTTT; CDR3aa: CASSQKRGTTMNTEAFF
abundance: few; j_gene: TRBJ2-5; d_gene: TRBD2; v_gene: TRBV5-1; CDR3nt: TGCGCCAGCAGCCCAGGACTAGCGGAAGAGACCCAGTACTTC; CDR3aa: CASSPGLAEETQYF
abundance: many; j_gene: TRBJ2-1; d_gene: .; v_gene: TRBV5-1; CDR3nt: TGCGCCAGCAGCGGAGGACAACGTCTCTACAATGAGCAGTTCTTC; CDR3aa: CASSGGQRLYNEQFF
abundance: few; j_gene: TRBJ2-7; d_gene: .; v_gene: TRBV11-2; CDR3nt: TGTGCCAGCAGCGAGCCTCAAGCGGAGAGCTACGAGCAGTACTTC; CDR3aa: CASSEPQAESYEQYF
abundance: many; j_gene: TRBJ2-3; d_gene: .; v_gene: TRBV7-3; CDR3nt: TGTGCCAGCAGCTTACAGGGCACAGATACGCAGTATTTT; CDR3aa: CASSLQGTDTQYF
abundance: many; j_gene: TRBJ1-1; d_gene: .; v_gene: TRBV3-1; CDR3nt: TGTGCCAGCAGCCAACTGCTCTCGAACACTGAAGCTTTCTTT; CDR3aa: CASSQLLSNTEAFF
abundance: few; j_gene: TRBJ2-7; d_gene: TRBD1; v_gene: TRBV7-9; CDR3nt: TGTGCCAGCAGCTTAGCACCCAGGGGGCGATACGAGCAGTACTTC; CDR3aa: CASSLAPRGRYEQYF
abundance: many; j_gene: TRBJ1-1; d_gene: .; v_gene: TRBV9; CDR3nt: TGTGCCAGCAGCGTAGGGCAGGGCAAAGAAGCTTTCTTT; CDR3aa: CASSVGQGKEAFF
abundance: many; j_gene: TRBJ2-5; d_gene: TRBD2; v_gene: TRBV20-1; CDR3nt: TGCAGTGCTGCCGGGACTAGCGATGAGACCCAGTACTTC; CDR3aa: CSAAGTSDETQYF
abundance: few; j_gene: TRBJ2-5; d_gene: .; v_gene: TRBV28; CDR3nt: TGTGCCAGCAGTTTCCGCCCCGGGAACCAAGAGACCCAGTACTTC; CDR3aa: CASSFRPGNQETQYF
abundance: many; j_gene: TRBJ2-1; d_gene: .; v_gene: TRBV12-5; CDR3nt: TGTGCTAGTGGAACGGCCTACAATGAGCAGTTCTTC; CDR3aa: CASGTAYNEQFF
abundance: many; j_gene: TRBJ1-5; d_gene: .; v_gene: TRBV25-1; CDR3nt: TGTGCCAGCAGTGAGGTTTCCGTTGGTCAGCCCCAGCATTTT; CDR3aa: CASSEVSVGQPQHF